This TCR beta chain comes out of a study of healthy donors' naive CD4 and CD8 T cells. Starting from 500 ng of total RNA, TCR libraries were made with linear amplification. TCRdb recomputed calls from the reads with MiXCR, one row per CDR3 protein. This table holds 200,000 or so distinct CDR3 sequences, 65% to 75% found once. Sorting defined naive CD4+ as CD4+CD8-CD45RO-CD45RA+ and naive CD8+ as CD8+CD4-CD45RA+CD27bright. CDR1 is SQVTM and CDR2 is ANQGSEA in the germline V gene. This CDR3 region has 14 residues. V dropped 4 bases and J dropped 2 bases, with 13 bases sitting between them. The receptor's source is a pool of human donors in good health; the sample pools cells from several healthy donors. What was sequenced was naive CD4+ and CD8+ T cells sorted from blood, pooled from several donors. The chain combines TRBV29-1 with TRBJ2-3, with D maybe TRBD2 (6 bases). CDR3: CSVAGSSLTDTQYF. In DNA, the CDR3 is TGCAGCGTTGCCGGGAGCTCACTCACAGATACGCAGTATTTT.